This T cell receptor (beta chain) derives from a study of beta chain features in type 1 diabetes. Per the germline V gene, CDR1 is SGHRS and CDR2 is YFSETQ. The CDR3 sequence is 14 residues long. Trimming removed 0 bases from V and 0 bases from J, with 6 bases in between. Every isolated RNA sample was fully reverse transcribed, so sequencing captured expressed TCRB transcripts. TCRdb's table, derived via immunoSEQ multiplex PCR, lists solely in-frame clones and lacks some. The sample includes tens of thousands of clones, 60% to 75% seen only once; the top ten take 2% to 2.5%. The TCR sequence derives from a woman in her 40s in good health. V and J are TRBV5-1 and TRBJ1-1, with a tentative D call TRBD1 (6 bases). Material: Tregs from blood. This CDR3 is CASSLEGVNTEAFF. The CDR3 nucleotides are TGCGCCAGCAGCTTGGAGGGGGTGAACACTGAAGCTTTCTTT.